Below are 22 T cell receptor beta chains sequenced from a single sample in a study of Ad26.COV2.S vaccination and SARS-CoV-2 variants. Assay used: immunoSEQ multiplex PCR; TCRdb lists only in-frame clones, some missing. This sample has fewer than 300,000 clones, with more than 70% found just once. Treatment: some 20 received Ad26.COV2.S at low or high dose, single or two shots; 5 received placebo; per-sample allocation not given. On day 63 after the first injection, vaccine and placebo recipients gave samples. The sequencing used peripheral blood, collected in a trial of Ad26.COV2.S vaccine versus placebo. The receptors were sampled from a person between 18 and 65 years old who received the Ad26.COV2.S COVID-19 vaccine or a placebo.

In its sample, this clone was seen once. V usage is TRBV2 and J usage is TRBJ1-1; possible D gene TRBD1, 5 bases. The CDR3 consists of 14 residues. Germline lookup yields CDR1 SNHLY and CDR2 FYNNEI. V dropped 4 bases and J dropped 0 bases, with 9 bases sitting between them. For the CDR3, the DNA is TGTGCCAGCAGTGTGTGGGGGATGAACACTGAAGCTTTCTTT. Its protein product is CASSVWGMNTEAFF.

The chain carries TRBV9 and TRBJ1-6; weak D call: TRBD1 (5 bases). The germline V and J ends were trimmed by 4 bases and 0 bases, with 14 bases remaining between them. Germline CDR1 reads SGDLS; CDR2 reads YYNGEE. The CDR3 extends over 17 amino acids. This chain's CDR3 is CASSPRGESSYNSPLHF. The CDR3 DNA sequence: TGTGCCAGCAGCCCCCGAGGGGAGAGCTCCTATAATTCACCCCTCCACTTT.

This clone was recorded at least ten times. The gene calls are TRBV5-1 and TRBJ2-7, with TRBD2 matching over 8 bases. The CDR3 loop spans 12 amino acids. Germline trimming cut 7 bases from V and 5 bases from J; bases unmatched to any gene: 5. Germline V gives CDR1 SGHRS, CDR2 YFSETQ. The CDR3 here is CASGAGGDEQYF. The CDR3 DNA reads TGCGCCAGCGGGGCGGGGGGAGACGAGCAGTACTTC.

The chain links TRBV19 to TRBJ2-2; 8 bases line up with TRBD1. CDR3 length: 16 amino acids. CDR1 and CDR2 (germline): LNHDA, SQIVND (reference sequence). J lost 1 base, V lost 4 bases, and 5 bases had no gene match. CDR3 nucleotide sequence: TGTGCCAGTAGTACCCTGACAGGGGTGAACACCGGGGAGCTGTTTTTT. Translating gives CASSTLTGVNTGELFF. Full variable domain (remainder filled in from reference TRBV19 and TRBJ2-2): DGGITQSPKYLFRKEGQNVTLSCEQNLNHDAMYWYRQDPGQGLRLIYYSQIVNDFQKGDIAEGYSVSREKKESFPLTVTSAQKNPTAFYLCASSTLTGVNTGELFFGEGSRLTVL.

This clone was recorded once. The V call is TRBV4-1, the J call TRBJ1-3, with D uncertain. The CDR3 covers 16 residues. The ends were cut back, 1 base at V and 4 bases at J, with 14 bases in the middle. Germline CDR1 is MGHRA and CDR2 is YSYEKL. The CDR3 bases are TGCGCCAGCAGCCAAGTCAGGCTATGGTCCGGAAACACCATATATTTT. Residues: CASSQVRLWSGNTIYF.

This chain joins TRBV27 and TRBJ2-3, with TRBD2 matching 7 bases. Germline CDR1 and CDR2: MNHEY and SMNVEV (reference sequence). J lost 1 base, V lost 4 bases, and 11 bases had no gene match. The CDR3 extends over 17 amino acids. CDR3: CASSSARGAGGTDTQYF. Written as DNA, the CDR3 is TGTGCCAGCAGTTCCGCAAGAGGGGCGGGGGGCACAGATACGCAGTATTTT.

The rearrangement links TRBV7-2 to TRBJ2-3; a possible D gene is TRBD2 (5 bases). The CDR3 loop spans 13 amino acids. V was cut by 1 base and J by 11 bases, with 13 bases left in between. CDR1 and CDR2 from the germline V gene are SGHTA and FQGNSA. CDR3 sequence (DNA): TGTGCCAGCAGCTTAGATCGCGGGCTCGAGCAGTATTTT. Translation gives CASSLDRGLEQYF.

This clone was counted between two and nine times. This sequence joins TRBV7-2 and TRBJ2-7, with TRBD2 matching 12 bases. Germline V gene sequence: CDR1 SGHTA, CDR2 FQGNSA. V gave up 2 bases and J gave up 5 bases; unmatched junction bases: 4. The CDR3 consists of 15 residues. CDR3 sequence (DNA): TGTGCCAGCAGCTTACCACTAGCGGGAGGCGACGAGCAGTACTTC. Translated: CASSLPLAGGDEQYF. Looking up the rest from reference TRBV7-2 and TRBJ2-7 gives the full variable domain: GAGVSQSPSNKVTEKGKDVELRCDPISGHTALYWYRQSLGQGLEFLIYFQGNSAPDKSGLPSDRFSAERTGGSVSTLTIQRTQQEDSAVYLCASSLPLAGGDEQYFGPGTRLTVT.

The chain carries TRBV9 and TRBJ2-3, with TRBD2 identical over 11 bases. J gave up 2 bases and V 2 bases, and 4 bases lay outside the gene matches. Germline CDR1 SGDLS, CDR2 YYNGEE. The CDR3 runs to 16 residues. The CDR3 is CASSVGTSGPTDTQYF. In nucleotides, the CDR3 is TGTGCCAGCAGCGTCGGGACTAGCGGCCCCACAGATACGCAGTATTTT.

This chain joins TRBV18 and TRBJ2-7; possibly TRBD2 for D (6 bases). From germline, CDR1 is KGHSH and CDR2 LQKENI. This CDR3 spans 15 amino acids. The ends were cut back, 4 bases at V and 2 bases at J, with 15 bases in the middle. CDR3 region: CASSLTLPGAYEQYF. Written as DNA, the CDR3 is TGTGCCAGCTCACTGACCTTACCGGGGGCCTACGAGCAGTACTTC.

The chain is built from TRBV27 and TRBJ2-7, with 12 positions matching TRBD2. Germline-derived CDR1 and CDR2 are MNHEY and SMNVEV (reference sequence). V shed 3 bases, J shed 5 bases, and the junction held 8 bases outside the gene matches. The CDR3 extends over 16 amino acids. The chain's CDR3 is CASSFSSGRAVNEQYF. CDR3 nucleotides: TGTGCCAGCAGTTTTTCTAGCGGGAGGGCAGTTAACGAGCAGTACTTC.

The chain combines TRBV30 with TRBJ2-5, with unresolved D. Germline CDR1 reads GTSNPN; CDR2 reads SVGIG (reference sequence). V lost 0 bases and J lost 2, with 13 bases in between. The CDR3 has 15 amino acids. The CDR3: CAWSVALVVQETQYF. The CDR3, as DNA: TGTGCCTGGAGTGTAGCGCTTGTGGTTCAAGAGACCCAGTACTTC.

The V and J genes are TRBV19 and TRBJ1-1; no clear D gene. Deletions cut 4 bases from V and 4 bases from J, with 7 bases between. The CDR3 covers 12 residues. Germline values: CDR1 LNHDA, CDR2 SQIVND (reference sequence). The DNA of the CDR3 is TGTGCCAGTAGTAACACGCTCACTGAAGCTTTCTTT. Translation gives CASSNTLTEAFF.

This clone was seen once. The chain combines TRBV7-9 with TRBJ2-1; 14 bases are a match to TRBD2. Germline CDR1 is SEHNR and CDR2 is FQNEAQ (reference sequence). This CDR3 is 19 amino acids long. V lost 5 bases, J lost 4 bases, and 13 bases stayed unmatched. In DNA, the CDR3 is TGTGCCAGCAGCGGACGGACTAGCGGGGGGCCGGTCCCTTACAATGAGCAGTTCTTC. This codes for CASSGRTSGGPVPYNEQFF.

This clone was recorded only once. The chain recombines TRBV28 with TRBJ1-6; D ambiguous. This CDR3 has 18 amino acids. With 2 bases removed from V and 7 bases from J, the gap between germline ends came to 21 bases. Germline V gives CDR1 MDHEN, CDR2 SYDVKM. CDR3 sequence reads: CASSLRKAGRLWNSPLHF. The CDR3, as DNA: TGTGCCAGCAGTTTACGAAAAGCAGGCAGGTTGTGGAATTCACCCCTCCACTTT. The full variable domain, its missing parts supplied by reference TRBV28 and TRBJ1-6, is DVKVTQSSRYLVKRTGEKVFLECVQDMDHENMFWYRQDPGLGLRLIYFSYDVKMKEKGDIPEGYSVSREKKERFSLILESASTNQTSMYLCASSLRKAGRLWNSPLHFGNGTRLTVT.

The CDR3 sequence: CAWSPTGGADTF. CDR3 bases: TGTGCCTGGAGTCCGACAGGGGGCGCCGACACCTTC. The chain is built from TRBV30 and TRBJ1-2, with TRBD1 identical over 10 bases. The CDR3 totals 12 residues. Trimming took 2 bases from V and 12 from J; bases not matched to a gene: 6. Germline V gene lookup returns CDR1 GTSNPN and CDR2 SVGIG (reference sequence).

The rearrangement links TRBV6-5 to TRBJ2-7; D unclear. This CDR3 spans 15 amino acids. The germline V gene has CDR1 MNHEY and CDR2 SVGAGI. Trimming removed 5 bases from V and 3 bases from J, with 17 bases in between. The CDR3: CASSPLGRVSYEQYF. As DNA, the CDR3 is TGTGCCAGCAGTCCCCTTGGACGGGTCAGCTACGAGCAGTACTTC.

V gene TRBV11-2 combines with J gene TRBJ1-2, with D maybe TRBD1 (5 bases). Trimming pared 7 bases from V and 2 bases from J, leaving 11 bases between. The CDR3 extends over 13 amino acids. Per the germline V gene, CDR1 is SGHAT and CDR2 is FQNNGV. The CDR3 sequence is CASTPGGNYGYTF. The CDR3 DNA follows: TGTGCCAGCACCCCGGGGGGGAACTATGGCTACACCTTC.

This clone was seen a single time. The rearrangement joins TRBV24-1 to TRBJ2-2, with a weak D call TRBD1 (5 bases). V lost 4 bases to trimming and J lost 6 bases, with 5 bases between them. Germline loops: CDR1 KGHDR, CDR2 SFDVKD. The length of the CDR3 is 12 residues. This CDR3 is CATSEGPGELFF. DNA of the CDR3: TGTGCCACCAGTGAGGGGCCCGGGGAGCTGTTTTTT.

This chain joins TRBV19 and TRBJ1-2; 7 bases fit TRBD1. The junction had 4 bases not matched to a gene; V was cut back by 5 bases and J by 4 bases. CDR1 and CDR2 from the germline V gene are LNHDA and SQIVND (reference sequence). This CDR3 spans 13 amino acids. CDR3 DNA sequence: TGTGCCAGTAGTCCCAGGGGGAGCTATGGCTACACCTTC. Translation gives CASSPRGSYGYTF. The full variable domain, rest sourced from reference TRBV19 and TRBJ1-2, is DGGITQSPKYLFRKEGQNVTLSCEQNLNHDAMYWYRQDPGQGLRLIYYSQIVNDFQKGDIAEGYSVSREKKESFPLTVTSAQKNPTAFYLCASSPRGSYGYTFGSGTRLTVV.

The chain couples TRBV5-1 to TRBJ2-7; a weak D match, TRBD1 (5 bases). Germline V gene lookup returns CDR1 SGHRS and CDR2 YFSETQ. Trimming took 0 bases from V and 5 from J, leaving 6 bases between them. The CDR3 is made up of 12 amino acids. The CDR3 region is CASSLVGDEQYF. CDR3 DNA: TGCGCCAGCAGCTTGGTAGGGGACGAGCAGTACTTC.

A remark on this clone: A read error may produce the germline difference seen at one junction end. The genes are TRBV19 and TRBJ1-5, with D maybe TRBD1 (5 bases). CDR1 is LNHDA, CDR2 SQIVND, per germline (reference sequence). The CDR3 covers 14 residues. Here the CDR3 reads CASSSTDVHHPQHF. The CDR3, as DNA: TGTGCCAGTAGCTCGACAGACGTACATCATCCCCAGCATTTT.